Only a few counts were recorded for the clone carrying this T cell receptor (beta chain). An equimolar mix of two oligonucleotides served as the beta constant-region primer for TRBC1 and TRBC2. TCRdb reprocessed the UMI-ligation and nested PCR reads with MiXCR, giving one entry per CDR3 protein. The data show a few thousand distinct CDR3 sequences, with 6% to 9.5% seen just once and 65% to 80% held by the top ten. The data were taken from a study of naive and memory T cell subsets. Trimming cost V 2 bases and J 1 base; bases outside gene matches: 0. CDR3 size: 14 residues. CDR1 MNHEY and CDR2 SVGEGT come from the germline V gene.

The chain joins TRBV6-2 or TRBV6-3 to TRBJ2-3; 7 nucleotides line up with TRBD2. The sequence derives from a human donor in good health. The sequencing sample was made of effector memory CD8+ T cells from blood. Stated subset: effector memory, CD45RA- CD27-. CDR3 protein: CASSYRGGTDTQYF. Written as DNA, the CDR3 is TGTGCCAGCAGTTACCGGGGGGGCACAGATACGCAGTATTTT.